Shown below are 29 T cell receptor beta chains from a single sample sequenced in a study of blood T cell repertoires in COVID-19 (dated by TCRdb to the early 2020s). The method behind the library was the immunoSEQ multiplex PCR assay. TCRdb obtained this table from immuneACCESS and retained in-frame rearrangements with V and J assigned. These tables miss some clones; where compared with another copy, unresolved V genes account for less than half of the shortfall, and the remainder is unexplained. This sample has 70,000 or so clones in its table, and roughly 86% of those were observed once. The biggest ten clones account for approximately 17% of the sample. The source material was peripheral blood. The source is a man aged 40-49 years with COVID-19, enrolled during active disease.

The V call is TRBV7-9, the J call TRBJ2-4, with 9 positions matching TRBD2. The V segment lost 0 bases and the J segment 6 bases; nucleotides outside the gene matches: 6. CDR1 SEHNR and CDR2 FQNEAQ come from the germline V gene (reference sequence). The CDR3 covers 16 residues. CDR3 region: CASSLAQGAGGNIQYF. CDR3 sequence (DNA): TGTGCCAGCAGCTTAGCGCAGGGAGCGGGGGGAAACATTCAGTACTTC.

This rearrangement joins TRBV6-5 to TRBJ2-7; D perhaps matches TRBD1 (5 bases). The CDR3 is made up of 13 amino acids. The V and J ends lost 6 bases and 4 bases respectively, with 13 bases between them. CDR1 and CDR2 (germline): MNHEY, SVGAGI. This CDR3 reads CASRGVGFYEQYF. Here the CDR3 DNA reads TGTGCCAGCAGAGGGGTGGGATTTTACGAGCAGTACTTC.

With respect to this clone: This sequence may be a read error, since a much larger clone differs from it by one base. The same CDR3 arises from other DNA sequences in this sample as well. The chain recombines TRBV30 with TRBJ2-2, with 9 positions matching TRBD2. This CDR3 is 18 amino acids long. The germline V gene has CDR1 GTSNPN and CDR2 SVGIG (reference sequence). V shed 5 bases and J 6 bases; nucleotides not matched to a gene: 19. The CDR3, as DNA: TGTGCCTGGGGGGGGGTAGCGGGGGCCGCTAACGGCGCCGGGGAGCTGTTTTTT. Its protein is CAWGGVAGAANGAGELFF.

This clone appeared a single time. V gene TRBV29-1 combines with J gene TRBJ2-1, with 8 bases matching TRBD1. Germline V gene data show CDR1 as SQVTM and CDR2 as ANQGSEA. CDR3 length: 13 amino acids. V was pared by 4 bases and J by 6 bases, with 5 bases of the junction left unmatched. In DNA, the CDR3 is TGCAGCGTTGCCCAGGGGGCACTCAATGAGCAGTTCTTC. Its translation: CSVAQGALNEQFF.

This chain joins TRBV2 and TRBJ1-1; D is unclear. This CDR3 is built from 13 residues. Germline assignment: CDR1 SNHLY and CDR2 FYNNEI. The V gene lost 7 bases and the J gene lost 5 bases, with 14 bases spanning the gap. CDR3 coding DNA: TGTGCCAGCAAGAGGTCAGAGAGAACTGAAGCTTTCTTT. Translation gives CASKRSERTEAFF. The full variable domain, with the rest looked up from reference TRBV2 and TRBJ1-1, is EPEVTQTPSHQVTQMGQEVILRCVPISNHLYFYWYRQILGQKVEFLVSFYNNEISEKSEIFDDQFSVERPDGSNFTLKIRSTKLEDSAMYFCASKRSERTEAFFGQGTRLTVV.

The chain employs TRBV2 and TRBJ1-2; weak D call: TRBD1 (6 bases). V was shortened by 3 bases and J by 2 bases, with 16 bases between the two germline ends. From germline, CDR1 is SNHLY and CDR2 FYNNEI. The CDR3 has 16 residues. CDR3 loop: CASSDPQQGLNYGYTF. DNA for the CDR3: TGTGCCAGCAGTGATCCCCAACAGGGCCTGAACTATGGCTACACCTTC.

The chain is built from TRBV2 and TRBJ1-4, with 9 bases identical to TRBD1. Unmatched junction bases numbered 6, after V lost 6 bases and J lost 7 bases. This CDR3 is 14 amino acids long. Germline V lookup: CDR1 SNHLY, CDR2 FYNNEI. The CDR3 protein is CASREQGASEKLFF. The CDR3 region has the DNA TGTGCCAGCAGGGAACAGGGGGCGTCTGAAAAACTGTTTTTT.

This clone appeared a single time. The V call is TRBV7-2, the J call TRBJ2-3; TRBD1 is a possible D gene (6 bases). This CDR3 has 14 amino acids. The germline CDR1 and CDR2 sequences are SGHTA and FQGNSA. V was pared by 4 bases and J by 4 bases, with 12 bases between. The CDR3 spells CASSWGRSADTQYF. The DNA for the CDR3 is TGTGCCAGCAGCTGGGGGCGAAGCGCAGATACGCAGTATTTT.

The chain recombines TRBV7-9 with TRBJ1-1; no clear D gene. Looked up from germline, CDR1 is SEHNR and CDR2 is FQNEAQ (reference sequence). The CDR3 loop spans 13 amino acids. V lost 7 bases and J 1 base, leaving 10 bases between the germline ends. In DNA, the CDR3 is TGTGCCAGCACCCTGGGAGAGAACACTGAAGCTTTCTTT. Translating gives CASTLGENTEAFF.

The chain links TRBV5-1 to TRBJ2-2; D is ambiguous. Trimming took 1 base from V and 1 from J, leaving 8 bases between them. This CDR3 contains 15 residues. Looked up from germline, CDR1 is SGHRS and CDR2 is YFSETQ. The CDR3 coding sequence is TGCGCCAGCAGCTTGTTTGAACAGAACACCGGGGAGCTGTTTTTT. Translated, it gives CASSLFEQNTGELFF.

CDR3 residues: CATSRDQARDTQYF. CDR3 DNA: TGTGCCACCAGCAGAGATCAAGCGAGGGATACGCAGTATTTT. The chain recombines TRBV15 with TRBJ2-3, with D unclear. The ends were cut back, 0 bases at V and 6 bases at J, with 10 bases in the middle. From germline, CDR1 is LNHNV and CDR2 YYDKDF (reference sequence). The CDR3 contains 14 residues.

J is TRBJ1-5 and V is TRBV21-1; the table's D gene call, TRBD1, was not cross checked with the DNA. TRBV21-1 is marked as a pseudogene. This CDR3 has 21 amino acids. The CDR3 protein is CASSKEVRSGQGARGNQPQHF. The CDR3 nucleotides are TGTGCCAGCAGCAAAGAAGTACGTTCGGGACAGGGGGCGAGGGGCAATCAGCCCCAGCATTTT.

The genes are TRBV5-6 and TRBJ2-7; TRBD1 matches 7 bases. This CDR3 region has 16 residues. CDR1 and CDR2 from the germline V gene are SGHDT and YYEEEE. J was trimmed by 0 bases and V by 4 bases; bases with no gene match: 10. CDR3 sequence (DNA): TGTGCCAGCAGCCGCCGAGGGGGCATCATCTCCTACGAGCAGTACTTC. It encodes CASSRRGGIISYEQYF.

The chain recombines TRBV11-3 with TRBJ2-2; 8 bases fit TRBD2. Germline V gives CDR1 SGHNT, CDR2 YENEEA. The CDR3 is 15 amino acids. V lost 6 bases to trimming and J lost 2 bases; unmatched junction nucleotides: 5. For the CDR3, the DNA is TGTGCCAGCAGTAGCGGGACGGCCAACACCGGGGAGCTGTTTTTT. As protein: CASSSGTANTGELFF. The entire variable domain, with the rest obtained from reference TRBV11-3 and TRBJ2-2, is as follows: EAGVVQSPRYKIIEKKQPVAFWCNPISGHNTLYWYLQNLGQGPELLIRYENEEAVDDSQLPKDRFSAERLKGVDSTLKIQPAELGDSAVYLCASSSGTANTGELFFGEGSRLTVL.

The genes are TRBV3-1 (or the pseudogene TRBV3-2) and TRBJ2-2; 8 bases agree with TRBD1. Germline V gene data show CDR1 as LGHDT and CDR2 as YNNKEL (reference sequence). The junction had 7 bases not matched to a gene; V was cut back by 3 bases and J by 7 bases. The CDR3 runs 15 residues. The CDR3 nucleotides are TGTGCCAGCAGCCAGGCGGACAGGGCGAGCGGGGAGCTGTTTTTT. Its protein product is CASSQADRASGELFF.

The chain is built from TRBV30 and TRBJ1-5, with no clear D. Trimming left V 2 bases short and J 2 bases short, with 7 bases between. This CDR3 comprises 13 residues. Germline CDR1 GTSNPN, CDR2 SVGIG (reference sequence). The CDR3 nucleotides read TGTGCCTGGAGTCTGGCGGGCAATCAGCCCCAGCATTTT. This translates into CAWSLAGNQPQHF.

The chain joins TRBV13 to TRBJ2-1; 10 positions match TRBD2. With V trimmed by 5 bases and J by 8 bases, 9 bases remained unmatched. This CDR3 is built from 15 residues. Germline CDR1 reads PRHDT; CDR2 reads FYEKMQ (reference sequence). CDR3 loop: CASSISGGARHEQFF. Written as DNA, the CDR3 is TGTGCCAGCAGCATCAGCGGGGGGGCAAGGCATGAGCAGTTCTTC. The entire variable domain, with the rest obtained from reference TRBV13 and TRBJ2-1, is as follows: AAGVIQSPRHLIKEKRETATLKCYPIPRHDTVYWYQQGPGQDPQFLISFYEKMQSDKGSIPDRFSAQQFSDYHSELNMSSLELGDSALYFCASSISGGARHEQFFGPGTRLTVL.

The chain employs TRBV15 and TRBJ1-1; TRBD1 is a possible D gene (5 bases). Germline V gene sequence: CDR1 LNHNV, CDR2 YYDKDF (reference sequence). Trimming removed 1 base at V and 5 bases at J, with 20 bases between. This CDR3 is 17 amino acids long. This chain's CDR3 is CATSRGPDRDGRTEAFF. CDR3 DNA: TGTGCCACCAGCAGAGGCCCCGACCGGGACGGGAGAACTGAAGCTTTCTTT.

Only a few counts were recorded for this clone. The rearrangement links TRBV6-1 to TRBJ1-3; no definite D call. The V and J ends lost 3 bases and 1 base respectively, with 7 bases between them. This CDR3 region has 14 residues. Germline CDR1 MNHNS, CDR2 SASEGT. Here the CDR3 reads CASSDAVSGNTIYF. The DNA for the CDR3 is TGTGCCAGCAGTGATGCAGTATCTGGAAACACCATATATTTT.

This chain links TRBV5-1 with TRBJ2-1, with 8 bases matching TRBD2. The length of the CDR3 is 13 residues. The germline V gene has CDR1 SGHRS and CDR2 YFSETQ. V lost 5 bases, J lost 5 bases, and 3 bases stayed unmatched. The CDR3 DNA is TGCGCCAGCAGGACTAGCGCTAACAATGAGCAGTTCTTC. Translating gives CASRTSANNEQFF.

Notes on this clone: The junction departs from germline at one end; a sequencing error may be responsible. The CDR3 is CASSLARGMRETQYF. In DNA, the CDR3 is TGTGCCAGCAGCCTAGCAAGGGGGATGAGGGAGACCCAGTACTTC. The chain uses TRBV7-2 and TRBJ2-5; possibly TRBD1 for D (6 bases). CDR3 size: 15 residues. The germline V gene has CDR1 SGHTA and CDR2 FQGNSA.

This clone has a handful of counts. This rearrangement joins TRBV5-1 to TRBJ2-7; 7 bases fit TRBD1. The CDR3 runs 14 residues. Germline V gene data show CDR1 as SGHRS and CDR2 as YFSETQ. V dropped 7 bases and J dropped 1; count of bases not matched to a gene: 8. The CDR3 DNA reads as TGCGCCAGCTCATCGAGACAGGGTTCCTACGAGCAGTACTTC. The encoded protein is CASSSRQGSYEQYF.

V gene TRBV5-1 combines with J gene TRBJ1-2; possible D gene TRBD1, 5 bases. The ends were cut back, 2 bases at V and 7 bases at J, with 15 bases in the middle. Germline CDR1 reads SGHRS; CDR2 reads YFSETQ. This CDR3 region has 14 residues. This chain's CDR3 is CASSLRGFNSGYTF. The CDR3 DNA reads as TGCGCCAGCAGCTTAAGGGGTTTTAATAGTGGCTACACCTTC.

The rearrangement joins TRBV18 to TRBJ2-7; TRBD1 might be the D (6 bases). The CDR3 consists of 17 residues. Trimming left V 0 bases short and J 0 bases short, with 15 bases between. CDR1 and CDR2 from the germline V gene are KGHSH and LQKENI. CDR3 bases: TGTGCCAGCTCACCACCTGGGGGCGGCCATAACTCCTACGAGCAGTACTTC. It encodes CASSPPGGGHNSYEQYF.

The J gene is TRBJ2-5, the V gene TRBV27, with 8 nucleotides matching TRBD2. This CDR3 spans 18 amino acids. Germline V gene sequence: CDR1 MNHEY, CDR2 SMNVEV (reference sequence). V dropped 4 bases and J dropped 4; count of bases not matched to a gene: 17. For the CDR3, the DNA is TGTGCCAGCAGTTCCTACGACTATTTGAGCGGGGGTATAGAGACCCAGTACTTC. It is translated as CASSSYDYLSGGIETQYF.

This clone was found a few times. In DNA, the CDR3 is TGTGCCAGCTCACCACCCAATCGGGGGGGCCGCGATGAGCAGTTCTTC. It codes for CASSPPNRGGRDEQFF. This chain links TRBV18 with TRBJ2-1; 8 nucleotides line up with TRBD2. CDR1 KGHSH and CDR2 LQKENI come from the germline V gene. This CDR3 has 16 residues. The J segment lost 8 bases and the V segment lost 0 bases, leaving 9 bases of the junction unmatched.

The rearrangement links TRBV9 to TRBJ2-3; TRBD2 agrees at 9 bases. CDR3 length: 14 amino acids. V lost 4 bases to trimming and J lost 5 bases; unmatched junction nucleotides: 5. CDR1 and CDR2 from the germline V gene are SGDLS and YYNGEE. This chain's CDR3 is CASSPRTSVDTQYF. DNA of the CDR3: TGTGCCAGCAGCCCACGGACTAGCGTAGATACGCAGTATTTT.

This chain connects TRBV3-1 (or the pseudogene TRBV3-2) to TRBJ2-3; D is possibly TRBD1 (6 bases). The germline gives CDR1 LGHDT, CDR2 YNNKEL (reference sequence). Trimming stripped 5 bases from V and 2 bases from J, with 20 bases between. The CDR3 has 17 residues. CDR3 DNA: TGTGCCAGCAGCGAACACCTGGCCGGGGACAACACAGATACGCAGTATTTT. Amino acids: CASSEHLAGDNTDTQYF.

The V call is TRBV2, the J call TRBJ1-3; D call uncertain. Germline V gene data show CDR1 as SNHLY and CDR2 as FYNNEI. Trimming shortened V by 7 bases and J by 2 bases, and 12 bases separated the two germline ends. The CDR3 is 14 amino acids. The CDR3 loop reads CASKEGEAGNTIYF. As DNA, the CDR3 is TGTGCCAGCAAAGAGGGTGAGGCTGGAAACACCATATATTTT.